These T cell receptor beta chains were read from a single sample in a study of blood T cell repertoires in COVID-19. The protocol was immunoSEQ multiplex PCR, while the TCRdb copy is restricted to in-frame clones and leaves out a portion. The sample lists some 330,000 clones; 70% to 90% were seen once. The sequencing sample was made of peripheral blood. Receptors originate from a woman aged 50 to 60 with active or convalescent COVID-19. Both conserved end residues are part of each CDR3. The D gene is left open where the match is weak. Clone size is shown for a subset of rows, as once, few, many or a class of expanded clone.

V gene: TRBV11-3; J gene: TRBJ1-3; D gene: TRBD1; clone size: once; CDR3 protein: CASSRTGQGNTIYF; CDR3 DNA: TGTGCCAGCAGCCGCACCGGACAGGGGAACACCATATATTTT
V gene: TRBV2; J gene: TRBJ1-6; D gene: .; clone size: .; CDR3 protein: CASSEGRAKGPLHF; CDR3 DNA: TGTGCCAGCAGTGAGGGCAGGGCGAAGGGGCCCCTCCACTTT
V gene: TRBV5-1; J gene: TRBJ1-1; D gene: .; clone size: .; CDR3 protein: CASSLGAEAFF; CDR3 DNA: TGCGCCAGCAGCTTAGGGGCTGAAGCTTTCTTT
V gene: TRBV5-1; J gene: TRBJ2-1; D gene: TRBD2; clone size: .; CDR3 protein: CASSTAGGYNEQFF; CDR3 DNA: TGCGCCAGCAGCACGGCGGGAGGCTACAATGAGCAGTTCTTC
V gene: TRBV6-5; J gene: TRBJ1-5; D gene: .; clone size: .; CDR3 protein: CASSLGGYSNQPQHF; CDR3 DNA: TGTGCCAGCTCACTAGGGGGATATAGCAATCAGCCCCAGCATTTT
V gene: TRBV11-2; J gene: TRBJ2-1; D gene: .; clone size: many; CDR3 protein: CASSSLGVGGYNEQFF; CDR3 DNA: TGTGCCAGCAGCTCCCTTGGGGTAGGGGGATACAATGAGCAGTTCTTC
V gene: TRBV3-1/TRBV3-2; J gene: TRBJ2-5; D gene: TRBD2; clone size: .; CDR3 protein: CASRLEGASGVQETQYF; CDR3 DNA: TGTGCCAGCCGACTAGAAGGGGCTAGCGGGGTGCAAGAGACCCAGTACTTC
V gene: TRBV30; J gene: TRBJ2-1; D gene: .; clone size: .; CDR3 protein: CAWRADTSYYNEQFF; CDR3 DNA: TGTGCCTGGAGGGCCGACACGTCCTACTACAATGAGCAGTTCTTC
V gene: TRBV20-1; J gene: TRBJ1-2; D gene: .; clone size: once; CDR3 protein: CSASGVPGDYGYTF; CDR3 DNA: TGCAGTGCTAGTGGTGTACCCGGGGACTATGGCTACACCTTC
V gene: TRBV18; J gene: TRBJ1-2; D gene: .; clone size: .; CDR3 protein: CASSPSVMMMGYTF; CDR3 DNA: TGTGCCAGCTCACCTTCAGTAATGATGATGGGCTACACCTTC
V gene: TRBV19; J gene: TRBJ2-2; D gene: TRBD2; clone size: .; CDR3 protein: CASSAVTSGSYTGELFF; CDR3 DNA: TGTGCCAGTAGTGCCGTCACTAGCGGGAGCTACACCGGGGAGCTGTTTTTT
V gene: TRBV20-1; J gene: TRBJ2-1; D gene: .; clone size: .; CDR3 protein: CSALRDTRQFF; CDR3 DNA: TGCAGTGCCTTACGGGACACACGGCAGTTCTTC
V gene: TRBV30; J gene: TRBJ2-5; D gene: TRBD2; clone size: .; CDR3 protein: CAWTPDVAGAQETQYF; CDR3 DNA: TGTGCCTGGACCCCCGACGTAGCGGGGGCTCAAGAGACCCAGTACTTC
V gene: TRBV27; J gene: TRBJ1-1; D gene: TRBD1; clone size: .; CDR3 protein: CASRTGGAGTEAFF; CDR3 DNA: TGTGCCAGCAGGACAGGGGGCGCGGGGACTGAAGCTTTCTTT
V gene: TRBV10-3; J gene: TRBJ2-5; D gene: TRBD2; clone size: .; CDR3 protein: CAISPGLAGLQETQYF; CDR3 DNA: TGTGCCATCAGCCCCGGACTAGCGGGACTCCAAGAGACCCAGTACTTC
V gene: TRBV7-3; J gene: TRBJ2-5; D gene: .; clone size: .; CDR3 protein: CASSLQGSQETQYF; CDR3 DNA: TGTGCCAGCAGCTTACAGGGGAGCCAAGAGACCCAGTACTTC
V gene: TRBV29-1; J gene: TRBJ2-2; D gene: TRBD2; clone size: .; CDR3 protein: CSVSGLAGLTGELFF; CDR3 DNA: TGCAGCGTTTCCGGACTAGCGGGCCTCACCGGGGAGCTGTTTTTT
V gene: TRBV19; J gene: TRBJ1-1; D gene: .; clone size: .; CDR3 protein: CASSIAGFTEAFF; CDR3 DNA: TGTGCCAGTAGTATAGCAGGGTTTACTGAAGCTTTCTTT
V gene: TRBV7-2; J gene: TRBJ2-7; D gene: .; clone size: once; CDR3 protein: CASSLEAGVLYEQYF; CDR3 DNA: TGTGCCAGCAGCTTAGAGGCAGGGGTTCTGTACGAGCAGTACTTC
V gene: TRBV7-9; J gene: TRBJ2-7; D gene: TRBD1; clone size: .; CDR3 protein: CASSVPGQGAGSYEQYF; CDR3 DNA: TGTGCCAGCAGCGTCCCGGGACAGGGGGCGGGGTCCTACGAGCAGTACTTC
V gene: TRBV19; J gene: TRBJ2-1; D gene: .; clone size: .; CDR3 protein: CASSISAGMSSYNEQFF; CDR3 DNA: TGTGCCAGTAGTATATCGGCGGGGATGAGCTCCTACAATGAGCAGTTCTTC
V gene: TRBV28; J gene: TRBJ1-2; D gene: .; clone size: few; CDR3 protein: CASSSDRWANYGYTF; CDR3 DNA: TGTGCCAGCAGTTCAGACAGGTGGGCTAACTATGGCTACACCTTC
V gene: TRBV28; J gene: TRBJ2-1; D gene: .; clone size: .; CDR3 protein: CASSSPLGGNEQFF; CDR3 DNA: TGTGCCAGCAGCTCCCCCCTAGGGGGCAATGAGCAGTTCTTC
V gene: TRBV6-5; J gene: TRBJ1-1; D gene: TRBD1; clone size: once; CDR3 protein: CASSYKGQVNTEAFF; CDR3 DNA: TGTGCCAGCAGTTACAAGGGACAGGTGAACACTGAAGCTTTCTTT
V gene: TRBV5-1; J gene: TRBJ2-1; D gene: TRBD1; clone size: .; CDR3 protein: CASSADRAIQEQFF; CDR3 DNA: TGCGCCAGCAGCGCAGACAGGGCCATCCAGGAGCAGTTCTTC
V gene: TRBV4-2; J gene: TRBJ2-1; D gene: .; clone size: once; CDR3 protein: CASSQGSVMSSYNEQFF; CDR3 DNA: TGTGCCAGCAGCCAAGGGTCTGTAATGAGCTCCTACAATGAGCAGTTCTTC
V gene: TRBV5-1; J gene: TRBJ1-2; D gene: .; clone size: .; CDR3 protein: CASSLADPNYGYTF; CDR3 DNA: TGCGCCAGCAGCTTGGCAGATCCCAACTATGGCTACACCTTC
V gene: TRBV7-2; J gene: TRBJ2-2; D gene: .; clone size: .; CDR3 protein: CASSLGAGAVAGELFF; CDR3 DNA: TGTGCCAGCAGCTTAGGGGCGGGGGCAGTCGCCGGGGAGCTGTTTTTT
V gene: TRBV7-2; J gene: TRBJ2-7; D gene: TRBD1; clone size: .; CDR3 protein: CASSLDRGELEQYF; CDR3 DNA: TGTGCCAGCAGCTTAGACAGGGGGGAGCTCGAGCAGTACTTC